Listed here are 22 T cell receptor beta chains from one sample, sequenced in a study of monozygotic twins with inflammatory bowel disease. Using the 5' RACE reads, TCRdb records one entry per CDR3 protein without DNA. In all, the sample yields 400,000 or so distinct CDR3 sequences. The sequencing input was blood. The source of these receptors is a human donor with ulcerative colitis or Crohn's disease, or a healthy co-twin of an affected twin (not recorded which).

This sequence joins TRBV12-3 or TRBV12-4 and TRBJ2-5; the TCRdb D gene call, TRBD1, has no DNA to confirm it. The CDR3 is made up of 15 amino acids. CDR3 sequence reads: CASSLSRVSQETQYF.

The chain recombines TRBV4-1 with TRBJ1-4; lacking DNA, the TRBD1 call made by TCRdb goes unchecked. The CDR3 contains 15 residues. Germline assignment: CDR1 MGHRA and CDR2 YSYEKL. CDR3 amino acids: CASRQPGQGNEKLFF.

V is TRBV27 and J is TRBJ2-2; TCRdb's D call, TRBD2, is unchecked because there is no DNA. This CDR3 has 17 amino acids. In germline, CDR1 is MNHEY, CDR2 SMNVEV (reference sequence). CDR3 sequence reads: CASSLTFLGDLHRELFF.

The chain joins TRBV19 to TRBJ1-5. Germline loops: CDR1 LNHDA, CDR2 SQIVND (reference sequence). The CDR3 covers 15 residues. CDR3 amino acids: CASSPRASDNQPQHF. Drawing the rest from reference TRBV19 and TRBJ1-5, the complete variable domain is DGGITQSPKYLFRKEGQNVTLSCEQNLNHDAMYWYRQDPGQGLRLIYYSQIVNDFQKGDIAEGYSVSREKKESFPLTVTSAQKNPTAFYLCASSPRASDNQPQHFGDGTRLSIL.

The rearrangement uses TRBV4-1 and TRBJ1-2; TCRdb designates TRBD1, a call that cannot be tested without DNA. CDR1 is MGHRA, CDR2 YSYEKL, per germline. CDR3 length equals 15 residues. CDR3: CASSQDGTANYGYTF.

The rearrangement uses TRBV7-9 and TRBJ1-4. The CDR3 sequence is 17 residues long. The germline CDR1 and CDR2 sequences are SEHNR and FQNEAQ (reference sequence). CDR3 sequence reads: CASSLAGQMTTNEKLFF.

This CDR3 is CATSDETSGSGNEQFF. The J gene is TRBJ2-1, the V gene TRBV24-1; the TCRdb call, TRBD2, lacks DNA for checking. The CDR3 has 16 amino acids. Germline CDR1 KGHDR, CDR2 SFDVKD.

CDR3 sequence reads: CSVETRLGNTIYF. J is TRBJ1-3 and V is TRBV29-1. Germline V lookup: CDR1 SQVTM, CDR2 ANQGSEA. CDR3 length equals 13 residues.

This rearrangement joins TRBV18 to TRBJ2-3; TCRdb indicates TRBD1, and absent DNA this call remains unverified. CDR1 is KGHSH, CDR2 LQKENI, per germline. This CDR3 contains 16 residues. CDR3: CASSPPGDRGTDTQYF.

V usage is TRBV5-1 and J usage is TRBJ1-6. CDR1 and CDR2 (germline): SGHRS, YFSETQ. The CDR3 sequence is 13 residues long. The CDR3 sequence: CASSLDTNSPLHF.

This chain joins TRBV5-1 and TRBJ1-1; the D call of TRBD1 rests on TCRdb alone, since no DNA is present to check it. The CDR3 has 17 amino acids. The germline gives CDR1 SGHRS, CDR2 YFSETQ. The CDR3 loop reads CASSLIAARGGNTEAFF.

The CDR3 region is CSARRSDTQYF. This rearrangement joins TRBV20-1 to TRBJ2-3. This CDR3 has 11 residues. The germline V gene has CDR1 DFQATT and CDR2 SNEGSKA (reference sequence).

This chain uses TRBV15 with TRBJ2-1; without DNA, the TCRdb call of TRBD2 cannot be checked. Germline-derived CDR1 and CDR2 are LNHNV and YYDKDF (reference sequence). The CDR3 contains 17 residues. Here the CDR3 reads CATSRDSSGRELDEQFF.

CDR3 residues: CANPRDRNTEAFF. This sequence joins TRBV2 and TRBJ1-1. The CDR3 is 13 amino acids. Germline-derived CDR1 and CDR2 are SNHLY and FYNNEI.

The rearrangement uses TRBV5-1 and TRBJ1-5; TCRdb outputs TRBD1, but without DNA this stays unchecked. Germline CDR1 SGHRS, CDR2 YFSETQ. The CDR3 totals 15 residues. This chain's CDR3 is CASSLTGSSNQPQHF.

CDR3 sequence: CASSLDRGRHEQYF. The chain couples TRBV5-1 to TRBJ2-7; no DNA is available, so the TRBD1 call from TCRdb remains unchecked. The germline CDR1 and CDR2 sequences are SGHRS and YFSETQ. The CDR3 length is 14 residues.

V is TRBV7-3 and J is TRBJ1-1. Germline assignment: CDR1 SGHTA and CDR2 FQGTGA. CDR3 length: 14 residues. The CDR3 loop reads CASSFWDRNTEAFF.

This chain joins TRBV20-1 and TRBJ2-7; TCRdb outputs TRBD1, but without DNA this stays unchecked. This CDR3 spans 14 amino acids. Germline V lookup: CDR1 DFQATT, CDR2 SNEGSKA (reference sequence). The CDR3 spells CSAPDRGRTYEQYF.

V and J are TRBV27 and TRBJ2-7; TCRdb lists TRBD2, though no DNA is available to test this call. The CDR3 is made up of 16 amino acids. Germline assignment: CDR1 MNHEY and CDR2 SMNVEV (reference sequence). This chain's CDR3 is CASSLRSAGEPYEQYF.

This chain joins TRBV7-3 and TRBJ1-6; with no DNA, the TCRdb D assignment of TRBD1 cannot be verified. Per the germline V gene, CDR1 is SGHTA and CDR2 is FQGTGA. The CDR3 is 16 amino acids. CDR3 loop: CASSPGQSRNNSPLHF.

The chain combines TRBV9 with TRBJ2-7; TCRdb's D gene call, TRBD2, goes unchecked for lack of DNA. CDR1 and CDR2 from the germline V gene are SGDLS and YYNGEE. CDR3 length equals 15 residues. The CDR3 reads CASSGSGESSYEQYF.

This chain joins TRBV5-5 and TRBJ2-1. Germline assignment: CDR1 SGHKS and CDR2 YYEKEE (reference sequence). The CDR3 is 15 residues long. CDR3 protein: CASSVERISYNEQFF.